This T cell receptor (beta chain) was recovered during a study of identical twins. General study points: Interpretation of the results relied on cross-sectional statistical analysis and not on following the same donors.

The J segment lost 2 bases and the V segment lost 5 bases, leaving 7 bases of the junction unmatched. The CDR3 is 14 residues long. CDR1 and CDR2 (germline): SQVTM, ANQGSEA. Concerning this clonotype: Its antigen is undetermined.

TCRdb re-called the 5' RACE reads with MiXCR, one entry per CDR3 protein. This sample has hundreds of thousands of distinct CDR3 sequences, with approximately 21% found just once. These sequences were also reported in another study, on T cells expressing NK-cell markers.

The J gene is TRBJ2-7, the V gene TRBV29-1; 9 nucleotides align to TRBD2. The sample taken for sequencing was PBMCs. The sequence came from a woman aged 18-29 years in good health. CDR3 sequence: CSVSKLAGPYEQYF. CDR3 coding DNA: TGCAGCGTTAGTAAACTAGCGGGTCCCTACGAGCAGTACTTC.